Below, one TCR beta chain is given with its context. Antigen: not known. This sample is drawn from a study of response to subunit inactivated influenza vaccine. Broader study findings: The authors suggested that few new T cells are recruited per seasonal influenza vaccination.

One entry per CDR3 protein, called by TCRdb with MiXCR from the RT-PCR reads. The top ten clones hold 10% of a sample with 300,000 to 350,000 distinct CDR3 sequences, about 20% of them seen once. Germline CDR1 MNHEY, CDR2 SMNVEV (reference sequence). The CDR3 spans 17 residues. V lost 8 bases to trimming and J lost 1 base, with 21 bases between them. This chain connects TRBV27 to TRBJ1-5; D is perhaps TRBD1 (5 bases). This TCR derives from a man between 50 and 69 years old who received an inactivated influenza vaccine. The source material was PBMCs from blood, sampled less than 22 months after vaccination. CDR3 nucleotide sequence: TGTGCCAGCGCACCCAGAGCGGGGCAGTCGAGCAATCAGCCCCAGCATTTT. Protein product: CASAPRAGQSSNQPQHF.